This TCR beta chain was recorded in a study of molecular identifiers for immune sequencing clone quantification (dated by TCRdb to the late 2010s). The study in broad terms: For a replicate experiment, RNA from roughly 18,000 or 92,000 naive CD8 T cells was divided into five aliquots, of which four were sequenced. The study was a methods study using CD8 T cells to benchmark molecular-identifier clustering-based TCR repertoire sequencing (MIDCIRS) and TCR RNA copy counting.

Naive CD8 T cell libraries were made from 20,000 to 1,000,000 sorted cells using 10%, 30% or 50% of purified RNA. On a BD FACSAria II, naive CD8 T cells were FACS-sorted as CD8+CD4-CCR7+CD45RA+ and collected into RLT Plus buffer. Detection sensitivity was tested by spiking Jurkat RNA equal to some 11 TCR copies' worth into samples containing 20,000-1,000,000 naive CD8 T cells. Enrichment of CD8 T cells was performed with RosetteSep CD8+ T Cell Enrichment Cocktail and Ficoll-Paque, after which ACK red cell lysis was carried out. Library preparation used PCR. Sequencing took place on a NextSeq 500. Bulk TCR libraries were prepared as previously described, using TCR primers listed in Table S5. Total RNA was purified with the Qiagen AllPrep DNA/RNA kit. Before analysis, reads from multiple sequencing runs of the same library were pooled. The original pipeline was this. Reads were retained only if an exact TCR constant sequence was present, and the retained reads were trimmed to 150 nt and grouped according to their 12-nt molecular barcodes. Within each barcode group, reads were sub-clustered at a 15% Levenshtein threshold, and quality-weighted consensus sequences were built per RNA molecule. Non-functional sequences were filtered out, along with any lower-count sequence sitting one edit away from another sequence. Barcode sub-clusters with fewer than 20% of the maximum read count were removed, based on fitting two negative binomial distributions. TCRdb reran the public reads through fastp at Q25 and MiXCR, keeping productive beta chains. Merged by CDR3 protein, the rows form single entries marked with the most common genes and DNA. These V and J calls rely on TCRdb rather than the paper's analysis. The sample data list some 580,000 distinct CDR3 sequences, and roughly 27% of these were observed just once. 0.7% to 0.95% of the sample belongs to the ten largest clones.

Overall results and qualifications from the work: When barcode sub-clustering was left out, chimeric consensus sequences inflated TCR diversity, with chimeras reaching as high as 47%. In CMV-specific effector cells, clones with more than 20 RNA copies accounted for over 97% of molecules, whereas in naive cells such clones accounted for under 1%. Even against a background of some 1 million naive CD8 T cells, spiked-in Jurkat TCR RNA amounting to a single cell's worth was reported to be detectable. Approximately 3.3 recovered TCR RNA copies per cell were obtained by modeling, versus about 9.7 by digital PCR, implying a capture efficiency of about 30%. The naive libraries included spiked-in Jurkat TCR RNA (over nine copies' worth), and this RNA is not part of the donor repertoire. Identical TCR molecules sharing a barcode could cause highly expanded clone sizes to be underestimated.

At least ten counts were recorded for this clonotype. Its antigen specificity is not known. One base away there is no much larger clone; base qualities are not given. The CDR3 measures 12 amino acids from cysteine to phenylalanine. Only the CDR3 region is kept as DNA, spanning 36 bases read in frame from base 1. V and J are truncated by 3 bases and 5 bases respectively, leaving an intervening sequence of 7 bases. Via the germline V gene, CDR1 is MNHEY and CDR2 SVGEGT. Source material: naive CD8+ T cells from blood, with Jurkat cell RNA spiked in. What this sample's cell subset or site label stands for: FACS-sorted CD8+CD4-CCR7+CD45RA+ naive T cells. The rearrangement joined TRBV6-2 or TRBV6-3 to TRBJ1-2; the D gene is not confidently resolved. The sequence came from a human donor in good health. Some libraries in this study had Jurkat cell RNA spiked in. The DNA is TGTGCCAGCAGTTATGAGATTTATGGCTACACCTTC. Translated, it gives CASSYEIYGYTF.